Sequencing of this TCR beta chain was carried out in a study of T cells in localized non-small cell lung cancer. This clone was seen a handful of times. Its antigen is not known. Study-level points and caveats: A raised T cell density in blood coincided with lengthier overall survival. Sequencing was limited to one tumor region, leaving the possibility of heterogeneity open.

Measured with immunoSEQ multiplex PCR; TCRdb has only the in-frame clones, and not every one. The repertoire includes 65,000 or so clones, about four fifths of them detected once, and roughly 4.5% sits in the top ten. The V and J ends lost 2 bases and 4 bases respectively, with 14 bases between them. The germline V gene encodes CDR1 SGHDN and CDR2 FVKESK. The CDR3 totals 15 residues. The chain joins TRBV14 to TRBJ2-5, with TRBD1 as a possible D gene (6 bases). This receptor was taken from a man aged 40-75 years with stage II lung adenocarcinoma. The source material was PBMCs, sampled before any cancer treatment. The CDR3 DNA sequence: TGTGCCAGCAGCCAAACAGGGAGCGGAGGAGAGACCCAGTACTTC. As protein: CASSQTGSGGETQYF. Based on the CDR3 plus reference TRBV14 and TRBJ2-5, the full variable domain is EAGVTQFPSHSVIEKGQTVTLRCDPISGHDNLYWYRRVMGKEIKFLLHFVKESKQDESGMPNNRFLAERTGGTYSTLKVQPAELEDSGVYFCASSQTGSGGETQYFGPGTRLLVL.